This T cell receptor (beta chain) was profiled in a study of blood T cell repertoires in COVID-19. Whole-study context: Spain, Italy and the United States supplied samples that represented acute and convalescent COVID-19. The cDNA or gDNA used as material had been derived from T cells, B-cell-depleted T cells, or PBMCs.

The CDR3 length is 13 residues. With V trimmed by 4 bases and J by 4 bases, 5 bases remained unmatched. Germline CDR1 and CDR2: GTSNPN and SVGIG (reference sequence). Measured with immunoSEQ multiplex PCR; TCRdb has only the in-frame clones, and not every one. The table records hundreds of thousands of clones, about 87% of them present only once. The chain uses TRBV30 and TRBJ2-3; 7 nucleotides align to TRBD2. Sequencing was carried out using peripheral blood. The clonotype comes from a woman in her fifties or sixties with COVID-19, enrolled during active disease. The CDR3 nucleotides are TGTGCCTGGATGGCGGGGAGGGCAGATACGCAGTATTTT. This sequence encodes CAWMAGRADTQYF. The full variable domain, its missing parts supplied by reference TRBV30 and TRBJ2-3, is SQTIHQWPATLVQPVGSPLSLECTVEGTSNPNLYWYRQAAGRGLQLLFYSVGIGQISSEVPQNLSASRPQDRQFILSSKKLLLSDSGFYLCAWMAGRADTQYFGPGTRLTVL.